A single sample gave rise to the 23 T cell receptor beta chains below, sequenced in a study of regulatory T cells in long-lasting Graves disease. Building the TCR beta libraries relied on iRepertoire HTBI primers, and CDR3 regions underwent Arm-PCR. TCRdb reprocessed the multiplex PCR reads via MiXCR and lists one record per CDR3 protein. Of roughly 490,000 distinct CDR3 sequences in the sample, approximately 22% were seen once. Time point: persistent/refractory GD, antithyroid drugs over 5 years with positive TRAb. Extracted PBMC RNA gave rise to the TCR library. This specimen was peripheral blood mononuclear cells (PBMCs), taken when the disease was refractory, from a patient treated with antithyroid drugs. The receptors were sampled from a female donor with Graves disease.

This clonotype has at least ten counts. V and J are TRBV12-3 or TRBV12-4 and TRBJ1-1, with 7 bases aligning to TRBD1. The CDR3 has 13 amino acids. Trimming cost V 5 bases and J 4 bases; bases outside gene matches: 4. Here the CDR3 DNA reads TGTGCCAGCAGTGATCAGGGGGGCACTGAAGCTTTCTTT. This encodes CASSDQGGTEAFF.

In its sample, this clonotype was seen many times. The junction departs from the called germline gene at one end, perhaps through a read error. The V gene is TRBV25-1, the J gene TRBJ1-6, with a weak D call TRBD1 (6 bases). This CDR3 is built from 14 residues. Per the germline V gene, CDR1 is MGHDK and CDR2 is SYGVNS. The chain's CDR3 is CASSEWDTNSPLHF. In DNA, the CDR3 is TGTGCCAGCAGCGAATGGGACACAAATTCACCCCTCCACTTT.

The J gene is TRBJ2-2, the V gene TRBV12-3 or TRBV12-4, with 11 bases matching TRBD2. This CDR3 spans 17 amino acids. Germline trimming cut 3 bases from V and 7 bases from J; bases unmatched to any gene: 10. This CDR3 reads CASSLVSGGAEGGELFF. The DNA of the CDR3 is TGTGCCAGCAGTTTGGTTAGCGGGGGGGCCGAGGGCGGGGAGCTGTTTTTT.

This clonotype was recorded at least ten times. The chain uses TRBV6-1 and TRBJ1-3; D unclear. CDR3 length equals 14 residues. Germline-derived CDR1 and CDR2 are MNHNS and SASEGT. V lost 4 bases and J 0 bases, leaving 7 bases between the germline ends. In DNA form, the CDR3 reads TGTGCCAGCAGTGCGTCAGACTCTGGAAACACCATATATTTT. It translates to CASSASDSGNTIYF.

The V gene is TRBV2, the J gene TRBJ2-1, with 7 bases identical to TRBD2. V lost 6 bases, J lost 0 bases, and 8 bases stayed unmatched. Germline values: CDR1 SNHLY, CDR2 FYNNEI. The CDR3 spans 16 residues. This chain's CDR3 is CASRWSRDYSYNEQFF. CDR3 DNA sequence: TGTGCCAGCAGGTGGAGTCGGGACTACTCCTACAATGAGCAGTTCTTC.

The chain couples TRBV28 to TRBJ2-7; no definite D call. The V gene's germline CDR1 is MDHEN and CDR2 SYDVKM. This CDR3 comprises 13 residues. The V end was cut by 3 bases, the J end by 4 bases, with 10 bases between. Written as DNA, the CDR3 is TGTGCCAGCAGTTTCCTATCCGTATACGAGCAGTACTTC. This sequence encodes CASSFLSVYEQYF.

This clonotype was counted between two and nine times. J is TRBJ2-1 and V is TRBV20-1; 12 bases line up with TRBD2. V lost 3 bases to trimming and J lost 7 bases; unmatched junction nucleotides: 16. The CDR3 covers 18 residues. Germline CDR1 DFQATT, CDR2 SNEGSKA (reference sequence). The CDR3 sequence is CSASRLAGGGFFGNEQFF. CDR3 DNA sequence: TGCAGTGCTAGTAGGCTAGCGGGGGGGGGTTTTTTCGGTAATGAGCAGTTCTTC.

This clonotype appeared a few times. V is TRBV7-9 and J is TRBJ1-5; 7 nucleotides line up with TRBD1. The CDR3 is made up of 14 amino acids. V lost 6 bases, J lost 4 bases, and 6 bases stayed unmatched. Germline CDR1 and CDR2: SEHNR and FQNEAQ (reference sequence). The CDR3 DNA sequence: TGTGCCAGCAGTTATTTACAGGGGAATCAGCCCCAGCATTTT. Translating it yields CASSYLQGNQPQHF.

This clonotype was counted between two and nine times. The V and J genes are TRBV6-2 or TRBV6-3 and TRBJ2-7; D is unclear. The CDR3 sequence is 12 residues long. V lost 7 bases, J lost 3 bases, and 10 bases lay in between. Germline CDR1 reads MNHEY; CDR2 reads SVGEGT. CDR3 region: CASKGQDYEQYF. The CDR3 DNA follows: TGTGCCAGCAAGGGCCAGGACTACGAGCAGTACTTC.

The rearrangement links TRBV6-2 or TRBV6-3 to TRBJ2-7, with 12 bases identical to TRBD2. Per germline, CDR1 MNHEY and CDR2 SVGEGT. The CDR3 consists of 19 residues. V trimming: 6 bases; J trimming: 6 bases; junction bases outside the gene matches: 21. CDR3 bases: TGTGCCAGCAGCTCGCACAGACTAGCGGGAGATTTCGACTGGTCCGAGCAGTACTTC. Encoded protein: CASSSHRLAGDFDWSEQYF.

This clonotype came up a few times. Here the CDR3 reads CASSDSPQEQFF. The CDR3 region has the DNA TGTGCCAGCAGTGATTCCCCGCAGGAGCAGTTCTTC. The chain uses TRBV2 and TRBJ2-5; D unclear. The tail of the sequence fits TRBJ2-1 better, so the J call may be wrong. Germline V gene sequence: CDR1 SNHLY, CDR2 FYNNEI. There are 12 residues in the CDR3.

This clonotype appeared many times. V gene TRBV2 combines with J gene TRBJ2-1; D gene unclear. V was cut by 7 bases and J by 5 bases, with 18 bases left in between. CDR3 length: 15 amino acids. Germline values: CDR1 SNHLY, CDR2 FYNNEI. The CDR3 region is CASTPGKGGHNEQFF. CDR3 bases: TGTGCCAGCACTCCCGGCAAAGGCGGTCACAATGAGCAGTTCTTC.

The J gene is TRBJ1-2, the V gene TRBV30; D is ambiguous. In germline, CDR1 is GTSNPN, CDR2 SVGIG (reference sequence). The CDR3 is 11 residues long. V gave up 0 bases and J gave up 14 bases, with 13 bases separating them. The CDR3 protein is CAWSVTAGKTF. The DNA for the CDR3 is TGTGCCTGGAGTGTAACCGCCGGTAAGACCTTC.

This clonotype was detected many times. V gene TRBV6-5 combines with J gene TRBJ1-6; maybe TRBD1 (5 bases). Germline values: CDR1 MNHEY, CDR2 SVGAGI. The CDR3 consists of 14 residues. Between the trimmed V and J ends, which lost 4 bases and 8 bases, there was a span of 12 bases. CDR3 residues: CASSSQGSDSPLHF. The CDR3 DNA reads TGTGCCAGCAGTTCCCAGGGTTCGGATTCACCCCTCCACTTT.

This clonotype came up many times. The V gene is TRBV15, the J gene TRBJ1-1; D remains unclear. The V and J ends lost 0 bases and 10 bases respectively, with 12 bases between them. Germline V lookup: CDR1 LNHNV, CDR2 YYDKDF (reference sequence). This CDR3 spans 13 amino acids. CDR3 amino acids: CATSRDSGIAAFF. CDR3 bases: TGTGCCACCAGCAGAGATTCGGGCATAGCAGCTTTCTTT.

The rearrangement uses TRBV11-2 and TRBJ2-7, with 9 bases aligning to TRBD1. CDR3 length: 18 amino acids. The germline V gene has CDR1 SGHAT and CDR2 FQNNGV. V trimming: 0 bases; J trimming: 3 bases; junction bases outside the gene matches: 12. CDR3 nucleotide sequence: TGTGCCAGCAGCTTAGATGGGGGGGGGACAGGGCTTAGCTACGAGCAGTACTTC. It is translated as CASSLDGGGTGLSYEQYF.

This clonotype came up many times. The genes are TRBV27 and TRBJ2-5; a possible D gene is TRBD1 (6 bases). Trimming took off 2 bases at V and 4 bases at J, with 14 bases between the two ends. From germline, CDR1 is MNHEY and CDR2 SMNVEV (reference sequence). CDR3 length: 15 amino acids. The CDR3 reads CASSLQGRRGETQYF. Here the CDR3 DNA reads TGTGCCAGCAGTTTACAGGGGCGTAGAGGAGAGACCCAGTACTTC.

At least ten counts were recorded for this clonotype. The chain links TRBV2 to TRBJ2-7; unclear D gene. CDR1 and CDR2 (germline): SNHLY, FYNNEI. The CDR3 length is 15 residues. V lost 1 base and J lost 3, with 13 bases in between. In DNA form, the CDR3 reads TGTGCCAGCAGTGAAGTAAGGAGAACCCTCTACGAGCAGTACTTC. Protein sequence: CASSEVRRTLYEQYF.

This clonotype was counted ten times or more. The gene calls are TRBV12-3 or TRBV12-4 and TRBJ1-1, with 7 bases matching TRBD1. The CDR3 loop spans 17 amino acids. The trim removed 6 bases at V and 3 bases at J, leaving 16 bases unmatched. The DNA of the CDR3 is TGTGCCAGCAGCTCGACAGGGATGGGACTTTTGGACACTGAAGCTTTCTTT. Protein sequence: CASSSTGMGLLDTEAFF.

This clonotype was observed many times. The chain joins TRBV7-2 to TRBJ1-3; D unclear. The CDR3 sequence is 15 residues long. Looked up from germline, CDR1 is SGHTA and CDR2 is FQGNSA. V was clipped by 1 base and J by 0 bases, with 7 bases between them. Here the CDR3 reads CASSLDGSSGNTIYF. The CDR3 DNA reads as TGTGCCAGCAGCTTAGACGGCAGCTCTGGAAACACCATATATTTT.

The sample holds many counts of this clonotype. The chain has TRBV28 and TRBJ2-7, with a tentative D call TRBD1 (5 bases). The CDR3 is made up of 12 amino acids. Per germline, CDR1 MDHEN and CDR2 SYDVKM. V was cut by 6 bases and J by 4 bases, with 10 bases left in between. The CDR3 is CASSLDTYEQYF. The CDR3 region has the DNA TGTGCCAGCAGCTTGGACACATACGAGCAGTACTTC.

The chain links TRBV11-2 to TRBJ2-2, with TRBD1 matching 9 bases. Per germline, CDR1 SGHAT and CDR2 FQNNGV. Trimming removed 5 bases from V and 4 bases from J; junction bases left unmatched: 5. The CDR3 consists of 15 residues. DNA for the CDR3: TGTGCCAGCAGCATCCAGACAGGGGGCACCGGGGAGCTGTTTTTT. It is translated as CASSIQTGGTGELFF.

This clonotype was recorded many times. The chain recombines TRBV28 with TRBJ2-5; D ambiguous. Deletions cut 8 bases from V and 9 bases from J, with 16 bases between. The CDR3 covers 12 residues. Germline V gene lookup returns CDR1 MDHEN and CDR2 SYDVKM. The CDR3 loop reads CASSDVMASQYF. Here the CDR3 DNA reads TGTGCCAGCTCTGATGTAATGGCGTCCCAGTACTTC.